This is a list of T cell receptor beta chains from one sample in a study of T cells after yellow fever vaccination. TCRdb re-analysed the 5' RACE reads in MiXCR, keeping a single row per CDR3 protein. Seen here are 200,000 to 300,000 distinct CDR3 sequences, less than 7.5% observed once, and the top ten hold approximately 1.1%. Material: CD4+ T cells sorted from PBMCs, obtained on the day of the yellow fever booster vaccination. The receptors were sampled from a man under 40 who received the YFV17D yellow fever vaccine. Both conserved end residues are part of each CDR3. D genes are given only for firm matches. A row's size may be missing; if present it is once, few, many or a size class.

J gene: TRBJ2-7
V gene: TRBV7-2
clone size: .
D gene: .
CDR3 DNA: TGTGCCAGCAGCCCGGGGCCAGCGGGCCACGAGCAGTACTTC
CDR3 protein: CASSPGPAGHEQYF

J gene: TRBJ2-2
V gene: TRBV30
clone size: many
D gene: .
CDR3 DNA: TGTGCCTGCCCCCCCCCTCGGGGCGGCCCCACCGGGGAGCTGTTTTTT
CDR3 protein: CACPPPRGGPTGELFF

J gene: TRBJ2-4
V gene: TRBV7-9
clone size: many
D gene: .
CDR3 DNA: TGTGCCAGCAGCTTAGCCCTCCCCTCAGGAGACATTCAGTACTTC
CDR3 protein: CASSLALPSGDIQYF

J gene: TRBJ1-1
V gene: TRBV12-3/TRBV12-4
clone size: many
D gene: .
CDR3 DNA: TGTGCCAGCAGTCAACGGCGGGAGAGATGGCAAAGCAAAGCTTTCTTT
CDR3 protein: CASSQRRERWQSKAFF

J gene: TRBJ2-2
V gene: TRBV2
clone size: .
D gene: .
CDR3 DNA: TGTGCCAGCAGTGGGCAGGGATCGCGCACCGGGGAGCTGTTTTTT
CDR3 protein: CASSGQGSRTGELFF

J gene: TRBJ2-5
V gene: TRBV9
clone size: many
D gene: TRBD1
CDR3 DNA: TGTGCCAGCGCGACAGGGACGGGCCAAGAGACCCAGTACTTC
CDR3 protein: CASATGTGQETQYF

J gene: TRBJ2-5
V gene: TRBV12-3/TRBV12-4
clone size: .
D gene: .
CDR3 DNA: TGTGCCAGCAGTGACCCGGGGTCGGAGACCCAGTACTTC
CDR3 protein: CASSDPGSETQYF

J gene: TRBJ2-3
V gene: TRBV6-1
clone size: many
D gene: TRBD2
CDR3 DNA: TGTGCCAGCAGAACCCGGATGGCGGGAGTCCCAGATACGCAGTATTTT
CDR3 protein: CASRTRMAGVPDTQYF

J gene: TRBJ2-3
V gene: TRBV10-3
clone size: few
D gene: .
CDR3 DNA: TGTGCCATCAGTGAAAACGACGGTAGCACAGATACGCAGTATTTT
CDR3 protein: CAISENDGSTDTQYF

J gene: TRBJ2-7
V gene: TRBV11-2
clone size: few
D gene: .
CDR3 DNA: TGTGCCAGCAGCTTAGTTCTAGAAACCTACGAGCAGTACTTC
CDR3 protein: CASSLVLETYEQYF